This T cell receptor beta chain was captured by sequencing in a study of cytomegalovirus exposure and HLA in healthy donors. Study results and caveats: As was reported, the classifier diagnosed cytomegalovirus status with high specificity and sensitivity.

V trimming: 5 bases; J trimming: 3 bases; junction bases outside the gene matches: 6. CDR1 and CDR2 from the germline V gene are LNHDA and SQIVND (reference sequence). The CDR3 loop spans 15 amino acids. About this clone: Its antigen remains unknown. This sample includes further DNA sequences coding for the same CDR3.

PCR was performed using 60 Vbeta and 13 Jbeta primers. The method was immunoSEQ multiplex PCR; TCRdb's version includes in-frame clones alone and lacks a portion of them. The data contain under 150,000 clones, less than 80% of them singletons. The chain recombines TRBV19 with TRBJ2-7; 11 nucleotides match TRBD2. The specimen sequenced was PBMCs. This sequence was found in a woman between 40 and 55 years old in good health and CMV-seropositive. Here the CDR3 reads CASSLGLAALYEQYF. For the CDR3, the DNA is TGTGCCAGTAGTTTGGGACTAGCGGCCCTCTACGAGCAGTACTTC.